Shown below are 32 T cell receptor beta chains from a single sample sequenced in a study of patients and donors after allogeneic stem cell transplantation (dated by TCRdb to the early 2020s). The protocol used for the library was RT-PCR. This sample was sequenced with a NextSeq 550. The public reads were quality trimmed at Q25 with fastp and then assembled into clones with MiXCR by TCRdb, keeping productive beta chains. Each entry merges the rows of one CDR3 protein and shows their most common DNA and genes. This sample gives some 960,000 distinct CDR3 sequences in total; over 15% of them show up just once. The ten top clones hold 5% to 7.5% of the sample. The sequenced sample was blood, either unsorted or a sorted T cell fraction (not recorded which). The receptors shown here come from a human donor who was either an allogeneic HSCT recipient or a stem cell or donor lymphocyte infusion donor (not recorded which). It is not recorded whose cells these are; they may come from a transplant donor.

The V and J genes are TRBV10-3 and TRBJ2-2, with TRBD2 matching over 11 bases. V dropped 6 bases and J dropped 4; count of bases not matched to a gene: 13. The CDR3 runs to 18 residues. Germline values: CDR1 ENHRY, CDR2 SYGVKD. CDR3 nucleotide sequence: TGTGCCATCAGCTTCACTAGCGGGAGTGGACCGATCACCGGGGAGCTGTTTTTT. Translated: CAISFTSGSGPITGELFF.

This sequence joins TRBV5-8 and TRBJ1-4, with 9 bases fitting TRBD1. The germline V gene encodes CDR1 SGHTS and CDR2 YDEGEE. The CDR3 totals 16 residues. Trimming took 0 bases from V and 9 from J; bases not matched to a gene: 9. In nucleotides, the CDR3 is TGTGCCAGCAGCTTGGGGCCCGGGACAGGGAGGAAAAAACTGTTTTTT. This sequence encodes CASSLGPGTGRKKLFF.

The table lists this clonotype with many counts. V gene TRBV5-1 combines with J gene TRBJ1-1; TRBD1 is a possible D gene (6 bases). CDR1 and CDR2 from the germline V gene are SGHRS and YFSETQ. V lost 4 bases, J lost 1 base, and 14 bases lay in between. This CDR3 has 15 amino acids. Here the CDR3 DNA reads TGCGCCAGCAGCGGTCCCGGGACAAAGAACACTGAAGCTTTCTTT. As protein: CASSGPGTKNTEAFF.

This clonotype has just a few counts. The chain recombines TRBV6-5 with TRBJ1-3; D possibly corresponds to TRBD1 (5 bases). CDR1 and CDR2 (germline): MNHEY, SVGAGI. Trimming took off 0 bases at V and 3 bases at J, with 12 bases between the two ends. CDR3 length equals 16 residues. The chain's CDR3 is CASSYSSRVGGNTIYF. As DNA, the CDR3 is TGTGCCAGCAGTTACTCGAGCAGGGTCGGTGGAAACACCATATATTTT.

V usage is TRBV14 and J usage is TRBJ2-5; D remains ambiguous. The CDR3 loop spans 12 amino acids. Germline V gene lookup returns CDR1 SGHDN and CDR2 FVKESK. V shed 3 bases and J shed 1 base, with 3 bases lying between them. Written as DNA, the CDR3 is TGTGCCAGCAGCCACGTCCAAGAGACCCAGTACTTC. The encoded protein is CASSHVQETQYF.

Turning to this clonotype: The germline gene is not matched at one end of the junction; a read error may be the cause. The chain carries TRBV12-3 or TRBV12-4 and TRBJ1-2; TRBD1 agrees at 7 bases. CDR3 length: 9 residues. The CDR3 reads CASSLDRVF. CDR3 in DNA: TGTGCCAGCAGTCTTGACAGGGTCTTC.

A few counts support this clonotype. The J gene is TRBJ1-5, the V gene TRBV12-3 or TRBV12-4; D gene uncertain. V dropped 6 bases and J dropped 3 bases, with 18 bases sitting between them. The CDR3 contains 16 residues. Here the CDR3 reads CASSHSGSLSNQPQHF. CDR3 DNA sequence: TGTGCCAGCAGCCACTCAGGATCCCTATCCAATCAGCCCCAGCATTTT.

This chain links TRBV6-2 or TRBV6-3 with TRBJ1-6; D is perhaps TRBD1 (5 bases). V lost 2 bases to trimming and J lost 5 bases, with 13 bases between them. CDR1 is MNHEY, CDR2 SVGEGT, per germline. The CDR3 consists of 16 residues. CDR3 sequence: CASSYGAGKNNSPLHF. DNA for the CDR3: TGTGCCAGCAGTTACGGAGCAGGGAAGAATAATTCACCCCTCCACTTT.

The chain has TRBV6-1 and TRBJ2-3; 8 bases fit TRBD1. Germline values: CDR1 MNHNS, CDR2 SASEGT. After removal of 6 bases from V and 0 bases from J, the junction contained 8 bases not matched to a gene. The CDR3 loop spans 16 amino acids. CDR3 sequence (DNA): TGTGCCAGCAGCAAAGGCCGGGACAGGAGCACAGATACGCAGTATTTT. Its translation: CASSKGRDRSTDTQYF.

Concerning this clonotype itself: An end of the junction differs from the germline gene, which may be a read error. The J gene is TRBJ2-5, the V gene TRBV24-1; the match to TRBD1 covers 7 bases. The CDR3 length is 16 residues. CDR1 and CDR2 (germline): KGHDR, SFDVKD. The CDR3 protein is CAISDLSQGLSETQYF. The CDR3 DNA follows: TGTGCCATCAGTGATTTGTCACAGGGGCTTTCAGAGACCCAGTACTTC.

This sequence joins TRBV6-1 and TRBJ2-1; 11 nucleotides match TRBD2. Germline assignment: CDR1 MNHNS and CDR2 SASEGT. The CDR3 loop spans 15 amino acids. J gave up 4 bases and V 6 bases, and 5 bases lay outside the gene matches. CDR3 nucleotides: TGTGCCAGCAGGGTCGGGACTAGCGGATACAATGAGCAGTTCTTC. It codes for CASRVGTSGYNEQFF.

This clonotype was picked up a small number of times. This chain uses TRBV20-1 with TRBJ2-1; 7 bases map to TRBD1. This CDR3 is 15 amino acids long. After removal of 1 base from V and 3 bases from J, the junction contained 6 bases not matched to a gene. Germline CDR1 DFQATT, CDR2 SNEGSKA (reference sequence). The CDR3 loop is CSARGGGQDYNEQFF. CDR3 sequence (DNA): TGCAGTGCTAGAGGAGGGGGCCAGGACTACAATGAGCAGTTCTTC.

This clonotype was seen more than once but under ten times. The chain uses TRBV29-1 and TRBJ2-5; 7 bases are shared with TRBD1. V lost 2 bases and J lost 5; bases outside the gene matches: 8. CDR1 and CDR2 (germline): SQVTM, ANQGSEA. The CDR3 is made up of 14 amino acids. For the CDR3, the DNA is TGCAGCGTTGAATGGGCAGGGGGATATGAGACCCAGTACTTC. This gives the protein CSVEWAGGYETQYF.

The V gene is TRBV20-1, the J gene TRBJ2-5, with TRBD2 identical over 10 bases. After removal of 4 bases from V and 5 bases from J, the junction contained 7 bases not matched to a gene. This CDR3 has 14 amino acids. Germline V lookup: CDR1 DFQATT, CDR2 SNEGSKA (reference sequence). The chain's CDR3 is CSATISGRFETQYF. CDR3 nucleotide sequence: TGCAGTGCTACGATTAGCGGGAGGTTTGAGACCCAGTACTTC.

This clonotype was counted between two and nine times. This sequence joins TRBV12-3 or TRBV12-4 and TRBJ1-5, with D possibly being TRBD1 (5 bases). The CDR3 sequence is 13 residues long. V was shortened by 5 bases and J by 4 bases, with 9 bases between the two germline ends. This chain's CDR3 is CASSEGRNQPQHF. The DNA for the CDR3 is TGTGCCAGCAGTGAGGGGAGGAATCAGCCCCAGCATTTT.

The chain links TRBV20-1 to TRBJ2-7; 7 nucleotides match TRBD1. Trimming cost V 2 bases and J 2 bases; bases outside gene matches: 9. The CDR3 runs 15 residues. The germline CDR1 and CDR2 sequences are DFQATT and SNEGSKA (reference sequence). CDR3 DNA: TGCAGTGCTAGAAAACCCGGGACAGATCCCTACGAGCAGTACTTC. This sequence encodes CSARKPGTDPYEQYF.

The sample holds many counts of this clonotype. This chain joins TRBV9 and TRBJ1-5; TRBD1 might be the D (5 bases). The CDR3 contains 15 residues. The germline gives CDR1 SGDLS, CDR2 YYNGEE. V dropped 4 bases and J dropped 3 bases, with 14 bases sitting between them. The CDR3 protein is CASSSDGTANQPQHF. DNA of the CDR3: TGTGCCAGCAGCTCTGACGGGACGGCCAATCAGCCCCAGCATTTT. Combining the CDR3 with reference TRBV9 and TRBJ1-5 gives the whole variable domain DSGVTQTPKHLITATGQRVTLRCSPRSGDLSVYWYQQSLDQGLQFLIQYYNGEERAKGNILERFSAQQFPDLHSELNLSSLELGDSALYFCASSSDGTANQPQHFGDGTRLSIL.

The rearrangement uses TRBV2 and TRBJ1-2; D possibly corresponds to TRBD1 (5 bases). Germline CDR1 and CDR2: SNHLY and FYNNEI. V lost 1 base and J 4 bases, leaving 10 bases between the germline ends. The CDR3 length is 14 residues. CDR3 sequence (DNA): TGTGCCAGCAGTGAAGAGGGGCCGGCCTATGGCTACACCTTC. This sequence encodes CASSEEGPAYGYTF.

In its sample, this clonotype was seen a few times. The rearrangement uses TRBV3-1 and TRBJ2-5; possibly TRBD2 for D (6 bases). The ends were cut back, 4 bases at V and 0 bases at J, with 12 bases in the middle. This CDR3 has 15 residues. Germline CDR1 LGHDT, CDR2 YNNKEL (reference sequence). This CDR3 reads CASSRTRDYQETQYF. In nucleotides, the CDR3 is TGTGCCAGCAGCCGGACCCGGGACTACCAAGAGACCCAGTACTTC.

This clonotype was counted between two and nine times. The chain joins TRBV12-3 or TRBV12-4 to TRBJ1-5; D possibly corresponds to TRBD1 (5 bases). The CDR3 extends over 18 amino acids. V was cut by 7 bases and J by 4 bases, with 26 bases left in between. CDR3 in DNA: TGTGCCAGCATTGACCGGGCTCCTATCATAGCAGGGAATCAGCCCCAGCATTTT. Amino acid sequence: CASIDRAPIIAGNQPQHF.

V usage is TRBV7-9 and J usage is TRBJ1-1, with TRBD1 as a possible D gene (6 bases). Germline CDR1 is SEHNR and CDR2 is FQNEAQ (reference sequence). CDR3 length: 14 amino acids. DNA of the CDR3: TGTGCTACCCATAGCGCGCAGGGGCCCACTGAAGCTTTCTTT. Amino acid sequence: CATHSAQGPTEAFF.

This sequence joins TRBV4-1 and TRBJ1-2; D perhaps matches TRBD1 (6 bases). Germline CDR1 is MGHRA and CDR2 is YSYEKL. CDR3 length: 17 amino acids. The V gene lost 0 bases and the J gene lost 0 bases, with 14 bases spanning the gap. CDR3 in amino acids: CASSQELRTAPNYGYTF. The CDR3 DNA follows: TGCGCCAGCAGCCAAGAGTTGAGGACAGCACCTAACTATGGCTACACCTTC.

V and J are TRBV2 and TRBJ2-7, with TRBD2 matching over 10 bases. The germline CDR1 and CDR2 sequences are SNHLY and FYNNEI. After removal of 6 bases from V and 3 bases from J, the junction contained 8 bases not matched to a gene. The CDR3 is 15 residues long. The CDR3 nucleotides read TGTGCCAGCAGACCCAGCGGGAGGGCCGTCTACGAGCAGTACTTC. Translating gives CASRPSGRAVYEQYF. The entire variable domain, with the rest obtained from reference TRBV2 and TRBJ2-7, is as follows: EPEVTQTPSHQVTQMGQEVILRCVPISNHLYFYWYRQILGQKVEFLVSFYNNEISEKSEIFDDQFSVERPDGSNFTLKIRSTKLEDSAMYFCASRPSGRAVYEQYFGPGTRLTVT.

The chain recombines TRBV19 with TRBJ2-7, with D perhaps TRBD1 or TRBD2 (6 bases each). The CDR3 spans 15 residues. Germline-derived CDR1 and CDR2 are LNHDA and SQIVND (reference sequence). Trimming removed 4 bases at V and 3 bases at J, with 16 bases between. In nucleotides, the CDR3 is TGTGCCAGTAGTACCCTCGGGGGCAGGGGCTACGAGCAGTACTTC. Translated: CASSTLGGRGYEQYF.

In its sample, this clonotype was seen a few times. The CDR3 region has the DNA TGTGCCAGCAGCCCAGCGACTTACGGAAACACTGAAGCTTTCTTT. Protein: CASSPATYGNTEAFF. The V call is TRBV7-8, the J call TRBJ1-1, with unresolved D. Germline V CDR1 and CDR2: SGHVS, FQNEAQ. The CDR3 extends over 15 amino acids. Trimming pared 5 bases from V and 2 bases from J, leaving 15 bases between.

This rearrangement joins TRBV12-3 or TRBV12-4 to TRBJ1-5; D is undetermined. The CDR3 is 13 residues long. V was cut by 7 bases and J by 6 bases, with 13 bases left in between. The CDR3 nucleotides read TGTGCCAGCATTAAGGAGGAAGGTCAGCCCCAGCATTTT. Translation: CASIKEEGQPQHF.

This clonotype was counted only a few times. The chain is built from TRBV24-1 and TRBJ2-3, with D possibly matching TRBD2 (5 bases). V lost 4 bases to trimming and J lost 10 bases, with 14 bases between them. CDR3 size: 13 residues. Germline V gene data show CDR1 as KGHDR and CDR2 as SFDVKD. The CDR3 coding sequence is TGTGCCACCAGTGACCAAGTTGGCGGGCCGCAGTATTTT. This sequence encodes CATSDQVGGPQYF.

This clonotype has more than one count but fewer than ten. This chain links TRBV7-6 with TRBJ1-4, with D possibly matching TRBD1 (5 bases). CDR1 and CDR2 (germline): SGHVS, FNYEAQ. This CDR3 contains 14 residues. V was pared by 2 bases and J by 8 bases, with 12 bases between. The CDR3 spells CASSLLPGLEKLFF. CDR3 in DNA: TGTGCCAGCAGCTTATTGCCAGGGTTAGAAAAACTGTTTTTT.

The chain links TRBV7-9 to TRBJ2-7, with TRBD1 identical over 10 bases. The V gene end was trimmed by 1 base and the J gene end by 4 bases; junction bases not matched to a gene: 4. The CDR3 extends over 15 amino acids. Germline V gene sequence: CDR1 SEHNR, CDR2 FQNEAQ (reference sequence). DNA for the CDR3: TGTGCCAGCAGCTTAGAGGGGACAGGGGTGTACGAGCAGTACTTC. It codes for CASSLEGTGVYEQYF. Drawing the rest from reference TRBV7-9 and TRBJ2-7, the complete variable domain is DTGVSQNPRHKITKRGQNVTFRCDPISEHNRLYWYRQTLGQGPEFLTYFQNEAQLEKSRLLSDRFSAERPKGSFSTLEIQRTEQGDSAMYLCASSLEGTGVYEQYFGPGTRLTVT.

V is TRBV27 and J is TRBJ2-7; the D gene could be TRBD1 or TRBD2 (6 bases each). Trimming cost V 3 bases and J 6 bases, with 18 bases left between them. This CDR3 contains 15 residues. Germline V CDR1 and CDR2: MNHEY, SMNVEV (reference sequence). The CDR3 sequence: CASSLGGHPRFEQYF. DNA of the CDR3: TGTGCCAGCAGTTTGGGGGGCCACCCTCGATTCGAGCAGTACTTC.

The chain carries TRBV25-1 and TRBJ2-7; maybe TRBD1 (5 bases). V dropped 2 bases and J dropped 5 bases, with 10 bases sitting between them. CDR1 MGHDK and CDR2 SYGVNS come from the germline V gene. The CDR3 consists of 13 residues. The CDR3 coding sequence is TGTGCCAGCAGTGAACAGGGCTTTCACGAGCAGTACTTC. Protein: CASSEQGFHEQYF.

Here the CDR3 reads CASSLVRGTGEQYF. CDR3 coding DNA: TGCGCCAGCAGCTTGGTTCGGGGAACGGGCGAGCAGTACTTC. J is TRBJ2-7 and V is TRBV5-1; possibly TRBD2 for D (5 bases). With 0 bases removed from V and 6 bases from J, the gap between germline ends came to 13 bases. The CDR3 length is 14 residues. Germline V gene sequence: CDR1 SGHRS, CDR2 YFSETQ.